This is a list of T cell receptor beta chains from one sample in a study of T cell responses to AZD1222 COVID-19 vaccine. Method: immunoSEQ multiplex PCR; TCRdb's copy keeps in-frame clones and lacks some. The repertoire consists of about 140,000 clones, with approximately 92% occurring once and the leading ten covering roughly 3.5%. Sequenced here: peripheral blood, sampled 28 days after the second AZD1222 dose. The receptors here all came from an adult who received the AZD1222 COVID-19 vaccine. Both conserved end residues are part of each CDR3. D genes are given only for firm matches.

cdr3_aa,j_call,d_call,v_call
CASSRTGERGANVLTF,TRBJ2-6,NA,TRBV5-4
CASSPQGYEQYF,TRBJ2-7,NA,TRBV14
CASSLASGRSYEQYF,TRBJ2-7,TRBD2,TRBV5-4
CASSLGQSNTEAFF,TRBJ1-1,TRBD1,TRBV7-9
CASMDSGETQYF,TRBJ2-5,NA,TRBV28
CASSFFPGLGADTQYF,TRBJ2-3,NA,TRBV5-1
CASSPQRVGETQYF,TRBJ2-5,NA,TRBV18
CSVVLGAGWTKETQYF,TRBJ2-5,NA,TRBV29-1
CASSPTVNYGYTF,TRBJ1-2,NA,TRBV28
CASVTGVYGYTF,TRBJ1-2,NA,TRBV4-3
CATRDQSTGRPEAFF,TRBJ1-1,TRBD1,TRBV15
CASSHDRSGQPQHF,TRBJ1-5,NA,TRBV6-6
CASSQDLAGPYEQYF,TRBJ2-7,TRBD2,TRBV3-1/TRBV3-2
CASSSTGGNSNQPQHF,TRBJ1-5,NA,TRBV6-5
CASSLSPGPINSPLHF,TRBJ1-6,NA,TRBV27
CASIKWQGGQPQHF,TRBJ1-5,NA,TRBV27
CASSLAGGPTDTQYF,TRBJ2-3,TRBD2,TRBV5-1
CASSIRTYRVGGNQPQHF,TRBJ1-5,NA,TRBV19
CASSLIGQSTGELFF,TRBJ2-2,NA,TRBV7-9
CASSPSSGRRQETQYF,TRBJ2-5,TRBD2,TRBV4-1
CASSQGERREPRYGYTF,TRBJ1-2,NA,TRBV4-1
CASSLASGHNSPLHF,TRBJ1-6,NA,TRBV5-4
CASSQDQSAGPDTQYF,TRBJ2-3,NA,TRBV4-1
CASSLTDSWAYEQYF,TRBJ2-7,NA,TRBV11-2
CASSAAGGDYEQYF,TRBJ2-7,NA,TRBV2
CASSPRSGELFF,TRBJ2-2,NA,TRBV18
CASSVVGLAGEQFF,TRBJ2-1,TRBD2,TRBV9
CASSPDTGNSPLHF,TRBJ1-6,NA,TRBV3-1/TRBV3-2
CASGPMNTEAFF,TRBJ1-1,NA,TRBV9
CASGTGGYQPQHF,TRBJ1-5,TRBD1,TRBV19
CASTSGRAGAGELFF,TRBJ2-2,TRBD2,TRBV19
CASSYLAGGAKDEQYF,TRBJ2-7,TRBD2,TRBV6-2/TRBV6-3
CSVGGIEAFF,TRBJ1-1,NA,TRBV29-1
CASSLRPLGNSPLHF,TRBJ1-6,NA,TRBV7-2
CASSLRQGANYGYTF,TRBJ1-2,TRBD1,TRBV27
CSVDRNEKLFF,TRBJ1-4,NA,TRBV29-1
CASRFHRKGEKLFF,TRBJ1-4,NA,TRBV27
CASSRGAGDTQYF,TRBJ2-3,NA,TRBV6-4
CASSPPQRELYNEQFF,TRBJ2-1,TRBD2,TRBV28
CASGDRSYGYTF,TRBJ1-2,NA,TRBV7-2
CASSLRTVEKLFF,TRBJ1-4,NA,TRBV7-8
CASSAGTSLYEQYF,TRBJ2-7,TRBD2,TRBV9
CASSDNRDTYEQYF,TRBJ2-7,NA,TRBV2
CASSFQGAYEQYF,TRBJ2-7,TRBD1,TRBV27
CASSPRTGGNHNYGYTF,TRBJ1-2,TRBD1,TRBV18
CASRTPGPHNSPLHF,TRBJ1-6,NA,TRBV28
CASSLLAGDPDTQYF,TRBJ2-3,TRBD2,TRBV13
CASSRVGEGEQFF,TRBJ2-1,TRBD2,TRBV14
CASSSTRQGPKANEQFF,TRBJ2-1,TRBD1,TRBV2
CASSPQTGTYEQYF,TRBJ2-7,NA,TRBV11-2
CASSVGTSGRGRQETQYF,TRBJ2-5,TRBD2,TRBV9
CSVVPASGSHEQYF,TRBJ2-7,TRBD2,TRBV29-1
CASSLGQGNTGELFF,TRBJ2-2,TRBD1,TRBV27
CASSYEGGSYNEQFF,TRBJ2-1,NA,TRBV6-5
CSAKGQGNKNTEAFF,TRBJ1-1,TRBD1,TRBV29-1
CASSTLEQVPISNEKLFF,TRBJ1-4,NA,TRBV18
CASSFEEATEAFF,TRBJ1-1,NA,TRBV27
CASSLGRDYGYTF,TRBJ1-2,NA,TRBV28
CASSQDRGWDSEAFF,TRBJ1-1,NA,TRBV4-3
CASSLGRGNTIYF,TRBJ1-3,TRBD1,TRBV5-1